This T cell receptor beta chain was retrieved from a study of T cells in Graves' hyperthyroidism and ophthalmopathy. Notes on the study in general: Most thyroid clonotypes expanded above 0.001 appeared in blood too. Ophthalmopathy onset followed model prediction by a median about six months.

Stable Graves' hyperthyroidism meant no ophthalmopathy progression within 18 months. The hyperthyroidism patients had all been newly diagnosed, and their disease duration was under 2 months. Their ages ranged from 18 to 65 years. Germline V gene lookup returns CDR1 MNHEY and CDR2 SMNVEV (reference sequence). The CDR3 contains 15 residues. Trimming shortened V by 0 bases and J by 7 bases, and 12 bases separated the two germline ends. With regard to this clonotype: The antigen is unknown.

Authors of the study amplified TCR beta CDR3 regions from RNA transcripts. The TCR CDR3 was amplified in a first-round RT-PCR using the HTBI primer set. TCRdb processed the multiplex PCR reads anew with MiXCR; each CDR3 protein has one entry. The table lists 300,000 to 450,000 distinct CDR3 sequences, approximately 25% of them singletons. This clonotype was sampled from a middle-aged man with Graves' hyperthyroidism. The material sequenced was blood. The V call is TRBV27, the J call TRBJ1-4, with D possibly being TRBD1 (5 bases). CDR3 DNA sequence: TGTGCCAGCAGTTTATCGTATCGGGGGGGTGAAAAACTGTTTTTT. The encoded protein is CASSLSYRGGEKLFF. Drawing the rest from reference TRBV27 and TRBJ1-4, the complete variable domain is EAQVTQNPRYLITVTGKKLTVTCSQNMNHEYMSWYRQDPGLGLRQIYYSMNVEVTDKGDVPEGYKVSRKEKRNFPLILESPSPNQTSLYFCASSLSYRGGEKLFFGSGTQLSVL.